This T cell receptor (beta chain) was sequenced for a study of cytomegalovirus exposure and HLA in healthy donors. Turning to the study itself: An earlier analysis found around 100 million unique TCR beta sequences from approximately 190 million T cells. Samples from HLA-typed donors yielded 85 million to 95 million unique TCRs in an early data release. Study-wide results and limits: The number of N-insertions in an Asian-associated ancestry cluster was reportedly below the 666-donor mean in a later analysis.

With respect to this clone: Its antigen is undetermined.

Primers for the PCR totalled 60 Vbeta and 13 Jbeta. Only in-frame clones appear in the TCRdb table, and some are missing; sequencing was by immunoSEQ multiplex PCR. Among about 220,000 clones listed, around 76% were seen once. This CDR3 has 15 residues. Germline trimming cut 1 base from V and 3 bases from J; bases unmatched to any gene: 2. Germline lookup yields CDR1 SGHRS and CDR2 YFSETQ. The specimen was PBMCs. The J gene is TRBJ2-3, the V gene TRBV5-1; 10 positions match TRBD2. The origin of this receptor is a man aged 35 to 55 in good health and CMV-seropositive. CDR3 loop: CASSLTSGNTDTQYF. DNA for the CDR3: TGCGCCAGCAGCTTGACTAGCGGGAATACAGATACGCAGTATTTT.